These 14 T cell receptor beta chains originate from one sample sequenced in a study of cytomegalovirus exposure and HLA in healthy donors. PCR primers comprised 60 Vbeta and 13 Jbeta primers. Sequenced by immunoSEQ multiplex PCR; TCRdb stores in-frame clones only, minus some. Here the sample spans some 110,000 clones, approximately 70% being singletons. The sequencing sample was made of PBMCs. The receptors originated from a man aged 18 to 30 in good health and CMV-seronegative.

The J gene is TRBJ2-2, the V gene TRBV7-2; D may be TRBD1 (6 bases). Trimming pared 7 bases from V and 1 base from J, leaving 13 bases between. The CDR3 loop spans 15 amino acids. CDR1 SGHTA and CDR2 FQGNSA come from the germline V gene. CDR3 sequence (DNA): TGTGCCAGCACTGGAAGGGGGAAGAACACCGGGGAGCTGTTTTTT. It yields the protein CASTGRGKNTGELFF.

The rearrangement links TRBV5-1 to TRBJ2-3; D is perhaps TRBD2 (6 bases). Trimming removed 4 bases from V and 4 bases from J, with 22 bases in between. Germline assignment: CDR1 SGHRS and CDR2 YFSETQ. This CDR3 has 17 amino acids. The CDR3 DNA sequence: TGCGCCAGCAGCCGTCTTCCGGGACTCTCGCCCCCAGATACGCAGTATTTT. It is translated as CASSRLPGLSPPDTQYF.

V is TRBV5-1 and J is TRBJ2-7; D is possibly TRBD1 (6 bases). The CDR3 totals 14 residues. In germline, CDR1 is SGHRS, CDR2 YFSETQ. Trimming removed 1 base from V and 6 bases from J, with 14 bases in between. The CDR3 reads CASSLRQVNSEQYF. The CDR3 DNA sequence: TGCGCCAGCAGCTTGAGACAGGTCAATAGCGAGCAGTACTTC.

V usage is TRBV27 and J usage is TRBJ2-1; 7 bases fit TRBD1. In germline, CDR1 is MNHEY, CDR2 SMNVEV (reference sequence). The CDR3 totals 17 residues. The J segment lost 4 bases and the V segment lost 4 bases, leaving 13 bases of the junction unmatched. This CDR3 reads CASSSTNRDSVYNEQFF. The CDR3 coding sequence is TGTGCCAGCAGTTCTACGAACCGGGACAGCGTATACAATGAGCAGTTCTTC.

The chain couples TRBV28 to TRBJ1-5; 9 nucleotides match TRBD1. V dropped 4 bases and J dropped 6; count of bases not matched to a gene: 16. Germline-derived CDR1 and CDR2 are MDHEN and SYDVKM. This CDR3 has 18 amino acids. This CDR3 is CASSSFGPQGARVQPQHF. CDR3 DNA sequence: TGTGCCAGCAGTTCCTTCGGCCCACAGGGGGCGCGGGTTCAGCCCCAGCATTTT.

The CDR3 reads CASSLAWRDRDYEQYF. CDR3 coding DNA: TGCGCCAGCAGCTTGGCCTGGAGGGACAGGGACTACGAGCAGTACTTC. This chain uses TRBV5-1 with TRBJ2-7; 9 bases align to TRBD1. CDR1 is SGHRS and CDR2 is YFSETQ in the germline V gene. The junction had 7 bases not matched to a gene; V was cut back by 0 bases and J by 3 bases. The CDR3 spans 16 residues.

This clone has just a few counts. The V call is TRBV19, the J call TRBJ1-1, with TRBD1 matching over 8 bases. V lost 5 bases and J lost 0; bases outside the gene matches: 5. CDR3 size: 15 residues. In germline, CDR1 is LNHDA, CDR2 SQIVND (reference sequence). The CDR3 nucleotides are TGTGCCAGTAGTGTCAGGGGGCTGATGAACACTGAAGCTTTCTTT. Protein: CASSVRGLMNTEAFF.

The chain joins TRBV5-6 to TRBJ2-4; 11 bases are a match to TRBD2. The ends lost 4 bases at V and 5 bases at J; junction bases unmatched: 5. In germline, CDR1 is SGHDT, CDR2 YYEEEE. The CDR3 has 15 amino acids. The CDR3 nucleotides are TGTGCCAGCAGCCCCGTACTAGCGGGAGAAAACATTCAGTACTTC. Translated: CASSPVLAGENIQYF.

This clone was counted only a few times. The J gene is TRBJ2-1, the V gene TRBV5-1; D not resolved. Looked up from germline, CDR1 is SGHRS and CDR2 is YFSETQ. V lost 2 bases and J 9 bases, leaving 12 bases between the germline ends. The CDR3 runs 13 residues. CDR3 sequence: CASSFRTSGEQFF. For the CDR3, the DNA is TGCGCCAGCAGCTTCCGTACCTCCGGTGAGCAGTTCTTC.

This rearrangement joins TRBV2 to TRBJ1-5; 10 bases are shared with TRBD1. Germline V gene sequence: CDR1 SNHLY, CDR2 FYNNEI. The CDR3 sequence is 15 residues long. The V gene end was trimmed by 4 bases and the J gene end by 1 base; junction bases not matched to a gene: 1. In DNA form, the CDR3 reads TGTGCCAGCAGTGGGGGACAGGGGAGCAATCAGCCCCAGCATTTT. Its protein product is CASSGGQGSNQPQHF. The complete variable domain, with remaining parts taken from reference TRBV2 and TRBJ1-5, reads EPEVTQTPSHQVTQMGQEVILRCVPISNHLYFYWYRQILGQKVEFLVSFYNNEISEKSEIFDDQFSVERPDGSNFTLKIRSTKLEDSAMYFCASSGGQGSNQPQHFGDGTRLSIL.

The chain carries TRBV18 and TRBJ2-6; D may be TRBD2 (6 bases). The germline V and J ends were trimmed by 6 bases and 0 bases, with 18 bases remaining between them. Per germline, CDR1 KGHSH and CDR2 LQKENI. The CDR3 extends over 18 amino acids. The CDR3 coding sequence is TGTGCCAGCTCCCGTCTGGGAGGAAAAAGCTCTGGGGCCAACGTCCTGACTTTC. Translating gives CASSRLGGKSSGANVLTF.

CDR3 region: CASSSVGGYSNQPQHF. DNA for the CDR3: TGTGCCAGCAGTTCGGTAGGGGGCTATAGCAATCAGCCCCAGCATTTT. The V call is TRBV27, the J call TRBJ1-5, with 7 bases matching TRBD1. V shed 4 bases, J shed 0 bases, and the junction held 6 bases outside the gene matches. CDR3 length: 16 residues. Per germline, CDR1 MNHEY and CDR2 SMNVEV (reference sequence).

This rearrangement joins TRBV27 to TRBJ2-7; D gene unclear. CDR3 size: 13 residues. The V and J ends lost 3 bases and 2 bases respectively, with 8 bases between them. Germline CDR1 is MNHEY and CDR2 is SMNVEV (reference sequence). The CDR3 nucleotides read TGTGCCAGCAGTTTTACAGTAGCCTACGAGCAGTACTTC. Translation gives CASSFTVAYEQYF.

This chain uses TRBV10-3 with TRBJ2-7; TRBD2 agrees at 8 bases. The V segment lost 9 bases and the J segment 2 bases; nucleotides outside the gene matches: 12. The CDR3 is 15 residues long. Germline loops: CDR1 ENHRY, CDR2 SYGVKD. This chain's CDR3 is CAIGSYAGGTYEQYF. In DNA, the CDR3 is TGTGCCATTGGCTCCTACGCGGGGGGAACCTACGAGCAGTACTTC.